This paragraph covers one T cell receptor (beta chain) sequence. Its antigen is not identified. This specimen comes from a study of CD4 T cell repertoires in COVID-19. Study at large: Other coronavirus spike proteins restimulated relabeled CFSE-low cells expanded with IL-2 for ten to eleven days.

There are 17 residues in the CDR3. Germline V gene data show CDR1 as SGHRS and CDR2 as YFSETQ. V dropped 4 bases and J dropped 1 base, with 20 bases sitting between them. Recombinant SARS-CoV-2 spike or nucleoprotein, presented by autologous monocytes, stimulated the CFSE-labeled cells. Study-level findings and limits: Sharing of several most expanded SARS-CoV-2-reactive clonotypes across memory subsets suggested intraclonal diversification.

Measured with immunoSEQ multiplex PCR; TCRdb has only the in-frame clones, and not every one. The sample yields around 410 clones, 30% seen once. The clonotype comes from a human donor who had COVID-19. Here the sequenced sample was effector memory CD4+ T cells, cultured in vitro, taken after recovery from COVID-19. This chain links TRBV5-1 with TRBJ1-1; a possible D gene is TRBD1 (5 bases). The CDR3 nucleotides read TGCGCCAGCAGCCCCGGGACTATAGTTTTACGGAACACTGAAGCTTTCTTT. Translation gives CASSPGTIVLRNTEAFF.